Each of the 7 T cell receptor beta chains below was sequenced from the same sample in a study of technical replicates of blood from a handful of donors. Only in-frame clones appear in the TCRdb table, and some are missing; sequencing was by immunoSEQ multiplex PCR. The table lists about 48,000 clones, roughly 90% of them singletons. Sequenced material: PBMCs. The receptors originated from a human donor in good health. Some clones in this sample may be carry-over from other donors' samples.

The chain uses TRBV27 and TRBJ2-2; TRBD2 matches 16 bases. The germline gives CDR1 MNHEY, CDR2 SMNVEV (reference sequence). Unmatched junction bases numbered 8, after V lost 6 bases and J lost 4 bases. This CDR3 spans 18 amino acids. The CDR3 sequence is CASSSGLAGGPGTGELFF. The CDR3 DNA follows: TGTGCCAGCAGCTCGGGACTAGCGGGAGGGCCGGGCACCGGGGAGCTGTTTTTT.

The V gene is TRBV11-2, the J gene TRBJ2-6; D unclear. With 0 bases removed from V and 0 bases from J, the gap between germline ends came to 6 bases. Germline V lookup: CDR1 SGHAT, CDR2 FQNNGV. The CDR3 has 16 amino acids. Here the CDR3 reads CASSLDTGSGANVLTF. The DNA for the CDR3 is TGTGCCAGCAGCTTAGATACCGGCTCTGGGGCCAACGTCCTGACTTTC.

The V gene is TRBV9, the J gene TRBJ1-2, with 9 bases fitting TRBD1. V shed 3 bases, J shed 8 bases, and the junction held 17 bases outside the gene matches. Germline lookup yields CDR1 SGDLS and CDR2 YYNGEE. The CDR3 is 17 residues long. The CDR3 sequence: CASSATPHQQGAMGYTF. CDR3 DNA: TGTGCCAGCAGCGCTACTCCACATCAACAGGGGGCGATGGGCTACACCTTC.

The chain has TRBV25-1 and TRBJ2-5; D ambiguous. The CDR3 consists of 12 residues. Germline V gene data show CDR1 as MGHDK and CDR2 as SYGVNS. The V and J ends lost 4 bases and 1 base respectively, with 4 bases between them. The CDR3: CASSAPQETQYF. The CDR3 bases are TGTGCCAGCAGTGCTCCCCAAGAGACCCAGTACTTC. The variable domain in full, with the rest retrieved from reference TRBV25-1 and TRBJ2-5, is EADIYQTPRYLVIGTGKKITLECSQTMGHDKMYWYQQDPGMELHLIHYSYGVNSTEKGDLSSESTVSRIRTEHFPLTLESARPSHTSQYLCASSAPQETQYFGPGTRLLVL.

The sample holds a few counts of this clone. The V call is TRBV4-1, the J call TRBJ2-7; 7 bases line up with TRBD2. In germline, CDR1 is MGHRA, CDR2 YSYEKL. After removal of 3 bases from V and 7 bases from J, the junction contained 12 bases not matched to a gene. The CDR3 length is 15 residues. The CDR3 loop reads CASSQGGAGLREQYF. In DNA, the CDR3 is TGCGCCAGCAGCCAGGGCGGAGCGGGATTGAGAGAGCAGTACTTC.

Of note for this clone: The junction departs from germline at one end; a sequencing error may be responsible. This chain joins TRBV6-6 and TRBJ2-7, with 9 bases aligning to TRBD1. This CDR3 has 12 amino acids. Germline values: CDR1 MNHNY, CDR2 SVGAGI (reference sequence). CDR3 coding DNA: TGTGCCAGCAGAAGGGACAGGGACCCAGTGGTATTC. This gives the protein CASRRDRDPVVF.

CDR3 region: CASSARTSGFQETQYF. The DNA for the CDR3 is TGTGCCAGCAGCGCCCGGACTAGCGGGTTCCAAGAGACCCAGTACTTC. The V and J genes are TRBV9 and TRBJ2-5; 11 bases fit TRBD2. The CDR3 extends over 16 amino acids. Germline CDR1 SGDLS, CDR2 YYNGEE. With V trimmed by 3 bases and J by 1 base, 5 bases remained unmatched. Supplemented by reference TRBV9 and TRBJ2-5, the full variable domain reads DSGVTQTPKHLITATGQRVTLRCSPRSGDLSVYWYQQSLDQGLQFLIQYYNGEERAKGNILERFSAQQFPDLHSELNLSSLELGDSALYFCASSARTSGFQETQYFGPGTRLLVL.